These 32 T cell receptor beta chains share one sample of origin, sequenced in a study of blood T cell repertoires in COVID-19. TCRdb keeps only in-frame clones here, not all; method: immunoSEQ multiplex PCR. The sample shows 150,000 to 200,000 clones, more than 70% of them seen only once. Sequencing was done on a sample of peripheral blood. The receptors stem from a human donor in a cohort sampled during active COVID-19.

V is TRBV27 and J is TRBJ1-2; possible D gene TRBD1, 5 bases. V was clipped by 5 bases and J by 2 bases, with 15 bases between them. Germline-derived CDR1 and CDR2 are MNHEY and SMNVEV (reference sequence). The length of the CDR3 is 15 residues. The DNA of the CDR3 is TGTGCCAGCAGTACCGAAATTGGGGGGAACTATGGCTACACCTTC. It specifies CASSTEIGGNYGYTF.

The genes are TRBV3-1 (or the pseudogene TRBV3-2) and TRBJ1-1, with D unresolved. The CDR3 runs 15 residues. Germline V CDR1 and CDR2: LGHDT, YNNKEL (reference sequence). The V end was cut by 6 bases, the J end by 0 bases, with 14 bases between. CDR3 sequence (DNA): TGTGCCAGCAGTACACCTGACACCATGAACACTGAAGCTTTCTTT. It yields the protein CASSTPDTMNTEAFF.

The V call is TRBV18, the J call TRBJ1-5; 10 nucleotides match TRBD1. With 3 bases clipped from V and 7 bases from J, the junction kept 3 bases outside the gene matches. Germline V gene data show CDR1 as KGHSH and CDR2 as LQKENI. CDR3 length equals 14 residues. CDR3 protein: CASSPGQGRQPQHF. The CDR3 nucleotides read TGTGCCAGCTCACCGGGACAGGGGAGGCAGCCCCAGCATTTT. The full variable domain, in which reference TRBV18 and TRBJ1-5 provide the parts outside the CDR3, is NAGVMQNPRHLVRRRGQEARLRCSPMKGHSHVYWYRQLPEEGLKFMVYLQKENIIDESGMPKERFSAEFPKEGPSILRIQQVVRGDSAAYFCASSPGQGRQPQHFGDGTRLSIL.

V and J are TRBV27 and TRBJ1-1; 8 bases fit TRBD1. Germline V gives CDR1 MNHEY, CDR2 SMNVEV (reference sequence). There are 14 residues in the CDR3. Losses at the gene ends were 6 bases for V and 5 bases for J; bases not matched to a gene: 8. The DNA of the CDR3 is TGTGCCAGCAGAGCAGGGGGCGCGATTACTGAAGCTTTCTTT. This translates into CASRAGGAITEAFF.

This clone appeared once. V and J are TRBV10-2 and TRBJ1-1; D ambiguous. CDR3 length equals 13 residues. CDR1 and CDR2 (germline): WSHSY, SAAADI. Trimming left V 5 bases short and J 5 bases short, with 12 bases between. The CDR3 sequence is CASSPGDVTEAFF. CDR3 nucleotides: TGCGCCAGCAGTCCAGGTGACGTTACTGAAGCTTTCTTT.

The gene calls are TRBV10-3 and TRBJ1-2; D is unclear. The germline V gene encodes CDR1 ENHRY and CDR2 SYGVKD. Trimming left V 3 bases short and J 5 bases short, with 13 bases between. This CDR3 has 14 residues. The CDR3, as DNA: TGTGCCATCAGTGAAGGCGACACAGTATATGGCTACACCTTC. Translating it yields CAISEGDTVYGYTF.

The V gene is TRBV7-2, the J gene TRBJ2-5; no clear D. Germline-derived CDR1 and CDR2 are SGHTA and FQGNSA. V was cut by 6 bases and J by 3 bases, with 11 bases left in between. CDR3 length: 13 residues. The chain's CDR3 is CASSLERKETQYF. In nucleotides, the CDR3 is TGTGCCAGCAGTCTAGAGAGGAAAGAGACCCAGTACTTC.

V usage is TRBV15 and J usage is TRBJ2-2; 9 nucleotides align to TRBD2. Germline V gene lookup returns CDR1 LNHNV and CDR2 YYDKDF (reference sequence). The trim removed 0 bases at V and 4 bases at J, leaving 6 bases unmatched. CDR3 length: 17 amino acids. The CDR3 spells CATSRDVAGGPTGELFF. DNA of the CDR3: TGTGCCACCAGCAGAGATGTGGCGGGAGGGCCCACCGGGGAGCTGTTTTTT.

The V gene is TRBV19, the J gene TRBJ1-1; 8 nucleotides line up with TRBD1. The ends lost 5 bases at V and 4 bases at J; junction bases unmatched: 6. The V gene's germline CDR1 is LNHDA and CDR2 SQIVND (reference sequence). The CDR3 has 14 residues. DNA for the CDR3: TGTGCCAGTAGTTTAAGACAGGGGAGCACTGAAGCTTTCTTT. This sequence encodes CASSLRQGSTEAFF.

The V gene is TRBV29-1, the J gene TRBJ1-3; D is unresolved. Trimming removed 3 bases from V and 4 bases from J, with 4 bases in between. The CDR3 runs 11 residues. Per the germline V gene, CDR1 is SQVTM and CDR2 is ANQGSEA. The CDR3 loop is CSVDQGNTIYF. CDR3 coding DNA: TGCAGCGTTGATCAGGGAAACACCATATATTTT.

J is TRBJ1-1 and V is TRBV13; TRBD1 agrees at 7 bases. Trimming removed 4 bases from V and 1 base from J; junction bases left unmatched: 12. The CDR3 is 17 residues long. Germline V CDR1 and CDR2: PRHDT, FYEKMQ (reference sequence). The CDR3 DNA sequence: TGTGCCAGCAGCTCCGCAGAAACAGGGGAACAGAACACTGAAGCTTTCTTT. This codes for CASSSAETGEQNTEAFF.

V gene TRBV30 combines with J gene TRBJ1-5; the D gene is possibly TRBD1 (6 bases). The CDR3 is made up of 13 amino acids. V lost 5 bases to trimming and J lost 5 bases, with 13 bases between them. CDR1 GTSNPN and CDR2 SVGIG come from the germline V gene (reference sequence). The CDR3 reads CAWSEGDDQPQHF. The CDR3 bases are TGTGCCTGGTCTGAGGGGGATGATCAGCCCCAGCATTTT.

The V call is TRBV14, the J call TRBJ2-7, with D maybe TRBD2 (5 bases). Germline V gene sequence: CDR1 SGHDN, CDR2 FVKESK. V was pared by 4 bases and J by 3 bases, with 16 bases between. The CDR3 is 15 residues long. CDR3 in amino acids: CASSPKRAPFYEQYF. Here the CDR3 DNA reads TGTGCCAGCAGCCCGAAGAGGGCCCCGTTCTACGAGCAGTACTTC.

The chain links TRBV30 to TRBJ1-1, with 9 bases matching TRBD1. CDR3 length: 18 residues. Trimming at V came to 0 bases and at J to 5 bases, leaving 16 bases not matched to a gene. In germline, CDR1 is GTSNPN, CDR2 SVGIG (reference sequence). CDR3 sequence: CAWSVRLGQGREGTEAFF. The DNA for the CDR3 is TGTGCCTGGAGTGTACGTTTGGGACAGGGACGGGAGGGGACTGAAGCTTTCTTT.

The CDR3 protein is CASKRGTSGGADTQYF. The CDR3 region has the DNA TGCGCCAGCAAACGCGGGACTAGCGGGGGGGCTGATACGCAGTATTTT. V usage is TRBV10-2 and J usage is TRBJ2-3, with TRBD2 identical over 16 bases. Germline lookup yields CDR1 WSHSY and CDR2 SAAADI. The CDR3 loop spans 16 amino acids. After removal of 7 bases from V and 6 bases from J, the junction contained 7 bases not matched to a gene.

The V and J genes are TRBV5-1 and TRBJ2-5; the D gene is possibly TRBD1 (5 bases). V lost 4 bases, J lost 1 base, and 14 bases lay in between. Per germline, CDR1 SGHRS and CDR2 YFSETQ. This CDR3 contains 15 residues. CDR3 amino acids: CASSSLGRGQETQYF. The CDR3 nucleotides are TGCGCCAGCAGCAGCCTCGGTAGGGGCCAAGAGACCCAGTACTTC. The full variable domain, completed using reference TRBV5-1 and TRBJ2-5, is KAGVTQTPRYLIKTRGQQVTLSCSPISGHRSVSWYQQTPGQGLQFLFEYFSETQRNKGNFPGRFSGRQFSNSRSEMNVSTLELGDSALYLCASSSLGRGQETQYFGPGTRLLVL.

CDR3 sequence: CASSPQAVEAFF. CDR3 nucleotides: TGTGCCAGCAGCCCCCAGGCAGTTGAAGCTTTCTTT. The V gene is TRBV9, the J gene TRBJ1-1, with D hard to call. V lost 4 bases and J 7 bases, leaving 11 bases between the germline ends. CDR3 length: 12 residues. Looked up from germline, CDR1 is SGDLS and CDR2 is YYNGEE.

The CDR3, as DNA: TGCAGCGTTGAAATCTTGGGGGCAGGGGATACGCAGTATTTT. Encoded protein: CSVEILGAGDTQYF. This chain links TRBV29-1 with TRBJ2-3; perhaps TRBD1 as D (6 bases). The CDR3 is made up of 14 amino acids. Germline lookup yields CDR1 SQVTM and CDR2 ANQGSEA. V was shortened by 2 bases and J by 6 bases, with 15 bases between the two germline ends.

This chain connects TRBV30 to TRBJ2-7, with 7 bases identical to TRBD2. From germline, CDR1 is GTSNPN and CDR2 SVGIG (reference sequence). V shed 5 bases and J 0 bases; nucleotides not matched to a gene: 4. The CDR3 consists of 13 residues. The CDR3 bases are TGTGCCTGGGGAGCGGGGTCCTCCTACGAGCAGTACTTC. It codes for CAWGAGSSYEQYF.

This clone was recorded only once. The chain uses TRBV9 and TRBJ2-1, with 9 bases identical to TRBD2. The V gene's germline CDR1 is SGDLS and CDR2 YYNGEE. The CDR3 totals 20 residues. Trimming took 3 bases from V and 4 from J; bases not matched to a gene: 20. For the CDR3, the DNA is TGTGCCAGCAGCGAACCTGGGTACCGAGCGGGGGGTTCAGGTTACAATGAGCAGTTCTTC. Protein: CASSEPGYRAGGSGYNEQFF. Combining the CDR3 with reference TRBV9 and TRBJ2-1 gives the whole variable domain DSGVTQTPKHLITATGQRVTLRCSPRSGDLSVYWYQQSLDQGLQFLIQYYNGEERAKGNILERFSAQQFPDLHSELNLSSLELGDSALYFCASSEPGYRAGGSGYNEQFFGPGTRLTVL.

Here the CDR3 DNA reads TGTGCCACCTCGACAGGGGGTAATCAGCCCCAGCATTTT. The encoded protein is CATSTGGNQPQHF. The chain links TRBV6-6 to TRBJ1-5, with TRBD1 matching over 9 bases. The V and J ends lost 10 bases and 4 bases, in that order; junction bases with no gene match: 5. This CDR3 comprises 13 residues. Germline CDR1 MNHNY, CDR2 SVGAGI (reference sequence).

In its sample, this clone was seen once. The genes are TRBV18 and TRBJ2-7; 10 nucleotides match TRBD2. From germline, CDR1 is KGHSH and CDR2 LQKENI. Trimming took 0 bases from V and 6 from J; bases not matched to a gene: 8. The length of the CDR3 is 16 residues. The CDR3 region has the DNA TGTGCCAGCTCACCACCAGCGGGAGGGCCAGGCGGCGAGCAGTACTTC. It is translated as CASSPPAGGPGGEQYF.

The chain joins TRBV6-5 to TRBJ2-3; D uncertain. V lost 8 bases to trimming and J lost 2 bases, with 14 bases between them. Germline values: CDR1 MNHEY, CDR2 SVGAGI. The CDR3 contains 14 residues. This CDR3 reads CASDEHQATDTQYF. CDR3 nucleotide sequence: TGTGCCAGCGACGAGCATCAGGCCACAGATACGCAGTATTTT.

V is TRBV24-1 and J is TRBJ2-1, with TRBD1 identical over 10 bases. V was pared by 6 bases and J by 5 bases, with 9 bases of the junction left unmatched. This CDR3 is built from 16 residues. The germline gives CDR1 KGHDR, CDR2 SFDVKD. Here the CDR3 reads CATSRTTGGSDNEQFF. DNA for the CDR3: TGTGCCACCAGTCGGACGACAGGGGGCTCTGACAATGAGCAGTTCTTC.

The rearrangement joins TRBV18 to TRBJ2-7, with 9 bases that match TRBD2. Germline V CDR1 and CDR2: KGHSH, LQKENI. The CDR3 runs 17 residues. After removal of 3 bases from V and 0 bases from J, the junction contained 9 bases not matched to a gene. The chain's CDR3 is CASSPLMSSGISYEQYF. The CDR3 bases are TGTGCCAGCTCACCCTTAATGTCTAGCGGGATCTCCTACGAGCAGTACTTC.

This clone showed up just a few times. The junction departs from the called germline gene at one end, perhaps through a read error. The chain links TRBV7-7 to TRBJ2-5, with D possibly matching TRBD2 (6 bases). This CDR3 contains 15 residues. Germline assignment: CDR1 SSHAT and CDR2 FNYEAQ (reference sequence). CDR3 amino acids: CASSSGPGGIETQYF. As DNA, the CDR3 is TGTGCTAGCAGCTCGGGCCCCGGAGGGATCGAGACCCAGTACTTC.

The V gene is TRBV19, the J gene TRBJ1-2, with 8 bases fitting TRBD1. CDR3 size: 16 residues. With V trimmed by 7 bases and J by 5 bases, 15 bases remained unmatched. Germline-derived CDR1 and CDR2 are LNHDA and SQIVND (reference sequence). CDR3 nucleotides: TGTGCCAGTACCGAAAGGGGGACAGGAAATCCTTATGGCTACACCTTC. It is translated as CASTERGTGNPYGYTF. Full variable domain (remainder filled in from reference TRBV19 and TRBJ1-2): DGGITQSPKYLFRKEGQNVTLSCEQNLNHDAMYWYRQDPGQGLRLIYYSQIVNDFQKGDIAEGYSVSREKKESFPLTVTSAQKNPTAFYLCASTERGTGNPYGYTFGSGTRLTVV.

The chain joins TRBV7-2 to TRBJ2-7, with TRBD1 identical over 7 bases. The junction had 3 bases not matched to a gene; V was cut back by 1 base and J by 6 bases. The length of the CDR3 is 13 residues. Germline values: CDR1 SGHTA, CDR2 FQGNSA. The CDR3 spells CASSLGRGREQYF. In DNA form, the CDR3 reads TGTGCCAGCAGCTTAGGTAGGGGGCGCGAGCAGTACTTC.

V is TRBV28 and J is TRBJ2-3; TRBD2 aligns across 12 bases. CDR1 MDHEN and CDR2 SYDVKM come from the germline V gene. Unmatched junction bases numbered 3, after V lost 5 bases and J lost 6 bases. The CDR3 contains 14 residues. DNA for the CDR3: TGTGCCAGCAGTAGACTAGCGGGAGCGGATACGCAGTATTTT. Protein product: CASSRLAGADTQYF.

The J gene is TRBJ2-5, the V gene TRBV7-9; a possible D gene is TRBD2 (5 bases). Germline V CDR1 and CDR2: SEHNR, FQNEAQ (reference sequence). CDR3 length equals 16 residues. V shed 5 bases and J shed 1 base, with 17 bases lying between them. Written as DNA, the CDR3 is TGTGCCAGCAGCCCCCGACTAAGCGGCAGCCAAGAGACCCAGTACTTC. Protein product: CASSPRLSGSQETQYF.

The genes are TRBV4-3 and TRBJ2-2, with a tentative D call TRBD1 (6 bases). CDR1 LGHNA and CDR2 YSLEER come from the germline V gene. Trimming removed 5 bases from V and 0 bases from J, with 7 bases in between. This CDR3 region has 14 residues. CDR3 nucleotide sequence: TGCGCCAGCAGCAAGGGGGCGAACACCGGGGAGCTGTTTTTT. The encoded protein is CASSKGANTGELFF.

The chain carries TRBV11-2 and TRBJ2-7; the D gene is possibly TRBD2 (6 bases). V lost 5 bases to trimming and J lost 3 bases, with 14 bases between them. The CDR3 spans 14 residues. The germline V gene encodes CDR1 SGHAT and CDR2 FQNNGV. The CDR3: CASSPINGGYEQYF. CDR3 coding DNA: TGTGCCAGCAGCCCTATAAACGGGGGCTACGAGCAGTACTTC. Full variable domain (rest looked up from reference TRBV11-2 and TRBJ2-7): EAGVAQSPRYKIIEKRQSVAFWCNPISGHATLYWYQQILGQGPKLLIQFQNNGVVDDSQLPKDRFSAERLKGVDSTLKIQPAKLEDSAVYLCASSPINGGYEQYFGPGTRLTVT.